What follows are 26 T cell receptor beta chains derived from one specimen sequenced in a study of spatial heterogeneity in lung cancer. Their antigens remain unidentified. TCRdb reprocessed the 5' RACE reads via MiXCR and lists one record per CDR3 protein. Altogether 5,000 to 7,500 distinct CDR3 sequences are present, about 15% being singletons, with the ten largest covering 8.5% to 12%. Study-level findings and limits: Higher tumor mutation counts went along with higher counts of expanded intratumoral alpha and beta TCRs.

The time point denotes: sample taken at primary tumor resection. Sequenced material: lung tumor tissue, taken at surgery. The receptors stem from a male donor with early-stage non-small cell lung cancer.

Note on this clonotype: This beta chain slipped into a library made for alpha chains as a stray read, so its size is not meaningful. The rearrangement joins TRBV7-3 to TRBJ2-1; 9 nucleotides align to TRBD2. From germline, CDR1 is SGHTA and CDR2 FQGTGA. Trimming cost V 5 bases and J 8 bases; bases outside gene matches: 7. This CDR3 is 14 amino acids long. DNA of the CDR3: TGTGCCAGCAGCCGAAGCGGGAGGCTCGATGAGCAGTTCTTC. Protein: CASSRSGRLDEQFF.

This clonotype was seen at least ten times. This beta chain appears as a stray read in a library generated for alpha chains; its size is not informative. J is TRBJ2-5 and V is TRBV20-1, with 9 bases lining up with TRBD1. The CDR3 spans 15 residues. Per the germline V gene, CDR1 is DFQATT and CDR2 is SNEGSKA (reference sequence). V shed 4 bases, J shed 3 bases, and the junction held 9 bases outside the gene matches. The CDR3 spells CSAINPGQGKETQYF. CDR3 in DNA: TGCAGTGCTATAAACCCCGGACAGGGGAAAGAGACCCAGTACTTC.

By sample fraction, this clonotype is medium-sized. Since the library was made to target alpha chains, this beta chain is a stray read and its abundance is not meaningful. The rearrangement joins TRBV30 to TRBJ2-3; weak D call: TRBD1 (6 bases). V was cut by 1 base and J by 0 bases, with 8 bases left in between. Germline V CDR1 and CDR2: GTSNPN, SVGIG (reference sequence). The CDR3 totals 14 residues. The CDR3 sequence: CAWSDRDSTDTQYF. The CDR3 DNA reads TGTGCCTGGAGTGACAGGGACAGCACAGATACGCAGTATTTT.

Relative to its sample, this clonotype is medium-sized. Being off target in a library aimed at alpha chains, this beta chain has a size of little meaning. J is TRBJ2-3 and V is TRBV28; no firm D call. V shed 6 bases and J shed 3 bases, with 7 bases lying between them. The CDR3 is 12 amino acids. Germline CDR1 MDHEN, CDR2 SYDVKM. The CDR3 nucleotides are TGTGCCAGCAGCCCAGAAACAGATACGCAGTATTTT. Translated: CASSPETDTQYF.

In regard to this clonotype: Being off target in a library aimed at alpha chains, this beta chain has a size of little meaning. The chain combines TRBV5-6 with TRBJ2-2; 9 bases are a match to TRBD1. The V gene's germline CDR1 is SGHDT and CDR2 YYEEEE. The CDR3 is 15 residues long. J was trimmed by 2 bases and V by 4 bases; bases with no gene match: 3. The CDR3 protein is CASSPGQGNTGELFF. The DNA for the CDR3 is TGTGCCAGCAGCCCGGGACAGGGAAACACCGGGGAGCTGTTTTTT.

This clonotype counts as medium-sized (0.01 to 0.1%). This beta chain lies outside the target of a library built for alpha chains; its clone size means little. V gene TRBV5-6 combines with J gene TRBJ2-6, with D uncertain. Trimming removed 2 bases from V and 4 bases from J, with 7 bases in between. The germline gives CDR1 SGHDT, CDR2 YYEEEE. The CDR3 is 14 amino acids. CDR3 sequence (DNA): TGTGCCAGCAGCTTCTATCGAGGGGCCAACGTCCTGACTTTC. As protein: CASSFYRGANVLTF.

This clonotype rates as medium-sized (0.01 to 0.1%). Because this beta chain is a stray read in a library intended to capture alpha chains, its abundance should not be given much weight. The rearrangement joins TRBV3-1 to TRBJ2-2, with 9 bases fitting TRBD1. From germline, CDR1 is LGHDT and CDR2 YNNKEL (reference sequence). The junction had 3 bases not matched to a gene; V was cut back by 1 base and J by 6 bases. The CDR3 totals 15 residues. The CDR3 sequence is CASSQGQGVPGELFF. The CDR3 bases are TGTGCCAGCAGCCAAGGACAGGGGGTTCCCGGGGAGCTGTTTTTT.

Regarding this clonotype: Since it is a stray read in a library aimed at alpha chains, this beta chain has a size that is not meaningful. The chain recombines TRBV7-9 with TRBJ2-7; D gene ambiguous. The CDR3 has 12 amino acids. The germline gives CDR1 SEHNR, CDR2 FQNEAQ (reference sequence). V was trimmed by 8 bases and J by 3 bases, leaving 11 bases between them. CDR3 nucleotide sequence: TGTGCCAGCCGCCTCGGCAGCTACGAGCAGTACTTC. Translating it yields CASRLGSYEQYF.

As concerns this clonotype: The library was built for alpha chains, so this beta chain is an off-target read and its size means little. This rearrangement joins TRBV10-3 to TRBJ2-7; D gene uncertain. The germline CDR1 and CDR2 sequences are ENHRY and SYGVKD. Trimming stripped 8 bases from V and 3 bases from J, with 11 bases between. The CDR3 spans 12 residues. The CDR3 DNA sequence: TGTGCCATCGGGAACAGAGTCTACGAGCAGTACTTC. Translated: CAIGNRVYEQYF.

With respect to this clonotype: In a library made to pick up alpha chains, this beta chain is a stray read with a size that means little. The chain has TRBV11-2 and TRBJ2-3, with TRBD2 matching over 9 bases. J was trimmed by 3 bases and V by 2 bases; bases with no gene match: 9. The CDR3 consists of 17 residues. Germline V gives CDR1 SGHAT, CDR2 FQNNGV. CDR3 coding DNA: TGTGCCAGCAGCTTAACCTCCTTGGCGGGGGGGACAGATACGCAGTATTTT. Translation: CASSLTSLAGGTDTQYF.

Turning to this clonotype: Since it is a stray read in a library aimed at alpha chains, this beta chain has a size that is not meaningful. The chain couples TRBV6-2 or TRBV6-3 to TRBJ2-5; D is possibly TRBD2 (6 bases). Trimming took off 4 bases at V and 5 bases at J, with 17 bases between the two ends. Germline CDR1 reads MNHEY; CDR2 reads SVGEGT. The CDR3 runs 15 residues. For the CDR3, the DNA is TGTGCCAGCAGTTCAACTCAGACCGGAGGGGAGACCCAGTACTTC. The encoded protein is CASSSTQTGGETQYF.

To note about this clonotype: Found in a library prepared for alpha chains, this beta chain is an off-target read, and its abundance has little meaning. The CDR3 loop is CASSRGGNQPQHF. CDR3 coding DNA: TGTGCCAGCAGCCGGGGGGGGAATCAGCCCCAGCATTTT. This chain joins TRBV3-1 and TRBJ1-5, with D possibly matching TRBD1 (5 bases). The germline gives CDR1 LGHDT, CDR2 YNNKEL (reference sequence). Deletions cut 4 bases from V and 4 bases from J, with 8 bases between. The CDR3 length is 13 residues.

This clonotype has at least ten counts. For a library built for alpha chains, this beta chain is a stray read; little rests on its size. The chain employs TRBV7-2 and TRBJ2-5, with TRBD2 as a possible D gene (6 bases). The CDR3 contains 13 residues. Trimming left V 4 bases short and J 4 bases short, with 10 bases between. Germline CDR1 SGHTA, CDR2 FQGNSA. The CDR3 nucleotides read TGTGCCAGCAGCTCGGGGGAGCGAGAGACCCAGTACTTC. Protein sequence: CASSSGERETQYF. The entire variable domain, with the rest obtained from reference TRBV7-2 and TRBJ2-5, is as follows: GAGVSQSPSNKVTEKGKDVELRCDPISGHTALYWYRQSLGQGLEFLIYFQGNSAPDKSGLPSDRFSAERTGGSVSTLTIQRTQQEDSAVYLCASSSGERETQYFGPGTRLLVL.

For this clonotype: Being off target in a library aimed at alpha chains, this beta chain has a size of little meaning. The V gene is TRBV4-1, the J gene TRBJ2-7, with unresolved D. This CDR3 is built from 14 residues. Germline V lookup: CDR1 MGHRA, CDR2 YSYEKL. The germline V and J ends were trimmed by 5 bases and 1 base, with 12 bases remaining between them. CDR3 protein: CASSEYYGSYEQYF. The CDR3, as DNA: TGCGCCAGCAGCGAGTACTATGGGTCCTACGAGCAGTACTTC.

Sample share makes this clonotype medium-sized. This beta chain slipped into a library made for alpha chains as a stray read, so its size is not meaningful. The V gene is TRBV30, the J gene TRBJ2-7, with TRBD1 identical over 9 bases. Germline CDR1 reads GTSNPN; CDR2 reads SVGIG (reference sequence). Unmatched junction bases numbered 6, after V lost 8 bases and J lost 4 bases. The CDR3 is made up of 12 amino acids. CDR3 in amino acids: CAGQGRLYEQYF. The CDR3 nucleotides read TGTGCCGGACAGGGGAGACTTTACGAGCAGTACTTC.

The sample holds many counts of this clonotype. In a library made to pick up alpha chains, this beta chain is a stray read with a size that means little. The chain has TRBV29-1 and TRBJ1-1; D gene unclear. The CDR3 covers 11 residues. Per germline, CDR1 SQVTM and CDR2 ANQGSEA. The CDR3 sequence is CIMVEGIEAFF. In DNA, the CDR3 is TGCATCATGGTCGAAGGGATTGAAGCTTTCTTT.

Relative to its sample, this clonotype is medium-sized. Because the library targeted alpha chains, this beta chain is an off-target read whose size means little. This chain connects TRBV6-1 to TRBJ2-5; D gene unclear. The CDR3 contains 13 residues. Deletions cut 3 bases from V and 0 bases from J, with 5 bases between. Germline V lookup: CDR1 MNHNS, CDR2 SASEGT. The DNA for the CDR3 is TGTGCCAGCAGTGAGAGCCACCAAGAGACCCAGTACTTC. Protein: CASSESHQETQYF.

Within the sample, this clonotype is medium-sized. The size of this beta chain means little, since it is a stray read in a library made for alpha chains. V and J are TRBV20-1 and TRBJ2-7; TRBD2 aligns across 8 bases. The J segment lost 4 bases and the V segment lost 6 bases, leaving 8 bases of the junction unmatched. CDR3 length: 13 residues. CDR1 and CDR2 (germline): DFQATT, SNEGSKA (reference sequence). The CDR3 spells CSAPGTSGYEQYF. The CDR3 DNA is TGCAGTGCCCCAGGGACTAGTGGATACGAGCAGTACTTC.

In its sample, this clonotype ranks as medium-sized. This beta chain represents an off-target read in a library built for alpha chains; its size is of limited meaning. The chain carries TRBV6-1 and TRBJ2-4, with D possibly matching TRBD2 (5 bases). V lost 0 bases and J lost 9, with 15 bases in between. The CDR3 is made up of 15 amino acids. The germline CDR1 and CDR2 sequences are MNHNS and SASEGT. CDR3 in DNA: TGTGCCAGCAGTGAAGCTTCAGGTAGACGGGGCATTCAGTACTTC. As protein: CASSEASGRRGIQYF.

As to this clonotype: Because the library targeted alpha chains, this beta chain is an off-target read whose size means little. The V gene is TRBV6-6, the J gene TRBJ1-1, with D possibly TRBD1 on 5 matching bases. The V end lost 6 bases, the J end lost 7 bases, and 9 bases lay between the germline ends. This CDR3 spans 11 amino acids. Per the germline V gene, CDR1 is MNHNY and CDR2 is SVGAGI (reference sequence). DNA of the CDR3: TGTGCCAGCAGGACCAGGGATGAAGCTTTCTTT. This sequence encodes CASRTRDEAFF.

This clonotype was detected only a few times. Within a library made for alpha chains, this beta chain is off target, and its count is uninformative. V usage is TRBV6-1 and J usage is TRBJ1-5; the D gene is possibly TRBD1 (6 bases). Germline V lookup: CDR1 MNHNS, CDR2 SASEGT. V lost 3 bases to trimming and J lost 7 bases, with 16 bases between them. The CDR3 loop spans 15 amino acids. The CDR3 sequence is CASSEVPDRHQPQHF. The CDR3 DNA reads TGTGCCAGCAGTGAGGTACCAGACAGGCACCAGCCCCAGCATTTT.

This clonotype was recorded many times. Within a library made for alpha chains, this beta chain is off target, and its count is uninformative. The chain is built from TRBV7-2 and TRBJ1-1; 7 nucleotides align to TRBD1. The CDR3 extends over 16 amino acids. V lost 0 bases, J lost 4 bases, and 8 bases stayed unmatched. Germline loops: CDR1 SGHTA, CDR2 FQGNSA. This CDR3 reads CASSLAGGGAGTEAFF. The CDR3 coding sequence is TGTGCCAGCAGCTTAGCGGGAGGGGGCGCCGGCACTGAAGCTTTCTTT.

This clonotype is labeled medium-sized (0.01 to 0.1%). The library was designed around alpha chains, so this beta chain is a stray read whose abundance carries little weight. CDR3 sequence (DNA): TGTGCCAGCAGCCAAGTAGAAGGAACCCGCACGCCCCACGAGCAGTACTTC. Its translation: CASSQVEGTRTPHEQYF. The J gene is TRBJ2-7, the V gene TRBV4-2, with unresolved D. This CDR3 spans 17 amino acids. From germline, CDR1 is LGHNA and CDR2 YNFKEQ. Deletions cut 1 base from V and 5 bases from J, with 21 bases between.

By sample share, this clonotype is medium-sized. This beta chain was picked up by a library intended for alpha chains and is off target, so its count carries little meaning. The chain uses TRBV12-3 or TRBV12-4 and TRBJ2-6; no firm D call. This CDR3 comprises 16 residues. With 1 base removed from V and 2 bases from J, the gap between germline ends came to 9 bases. The CDR3 sequence: CASSLGPGAGANVLTF. The CDR3 DNA sequence: TGTGCCAGCAGTTTAGGCCCAGGTGCTGGGGCCAACGTCCTGACTTTC.

This clonotype was seen only a few times. One end of the junction varies from germline; a read error may be responsible. Little can be read into the size of this beta chain, an off-target read in a library designed for alpha chains. The rearrangement uses TRBV11-2 and TRBJ1-5; unclear D gene. This CDR3 region has 13 residues. CDR1 and CDR2 from the germline V gene are SGHAT and FQNNGV. The CDR3 loop reads CASSLDRNQPQHF. For the CDR3, the DNA is TGTGCCAGCAGCCTAGACCGCAATCAGCCCCAGCATTTT.

For this clonotype: For a library built for alpha chains, this beta chain is a stray read; little rests on its size. This chain links TRBV7-2 with TRBJ2-1, with 9 bases fitting TRBD2. Germline CDR1 SGHTA, CDR2 FQGNSA. Trimming at V came to 6 bases and at J to 7 bases, leaving 10 bases not matched to a gene. The CDR3 totals 15 residues. The CDR3 sequence: CASRQNSGSGNEQFF. The CDR3 DNA reads TGTGCCAGCAGACAGAATAGCGGGAGTGGAAATGAGCAGTTCTTC.